This section outlines one T cell receptor beta chain sequence together with its context. Residents of 24 US areas, aged roughly 18 to 89 years, made up the participants. Cohorts were assigned according to the clinical history that participants reported. Recovered participants had two consecutive negative NP/OP PCR tests, healthcare professional clearance, or symptom resolution. Generated by immunoSEQ multiplex PCR, the TCRdb table keeps only in-frame clones and is missing some. The sample records around 310,000 clones, just under 90% being singletons. This specimen comes from a study of blood T cell repertoires in COVID-19. Study-wide background: PBMCs, B-cell-depleted T cells, or T cells provided the cDNA or gDNA that made up the material.

Sequenced: PBMCs or T cells enriched from blood (not recorded which). This sequence was found in a woman aged 25 to 45 who had recovered from COVID-19.

CDR3 DNA sequence: TGCGCCAGCAGTGTGACACCGAGTAATGAAAAACTGTTTTTT. Residues: CASSVTPSNEKLFF. The V gene is TRBV5-1, the J gene TRBJ1-4, with D hard to call. Between the trimmed V and J ends, which lost 5 bases and 4 bases, there was a span of 12 bases. The CDR3 has 14 residues. The germline gives CDR1 SGHRS, CDR2 YFSETQ.